The sample holds a few counts of the clone carrying this T cell receptor (beta chain). Its matching antigen is unknown. The data are from a study of beta chain features in type 1 diabetes. Once sorted, every population was more than 95% pure. Study-wide findings and caveats: Junctions at VDJ sites from type 1 diabetes patients had fewer insertions and more deletions. A moderate, significant TCRB CDR3 shortening appeared in type 1 diabetes across four CD4+ subsets.

Germline assignment: CDR1 GTSNPN and CDR2 SVGIG (reference sequence). The CDR3 contains 13 residues. V trimming: 1 base; J trimming: 4 bases; junction bases outside the gene matches: 3. Reverse transcribing all isolated RNA meant expressed TCRB transcripts were sequenced. Libraries were prepared by immunoSEQ multiplex PCR; TCRdb keeps only in-frame clonotypes and omits some of them. The data contain a few hundred thousand clones, around 12% of them singletons. This chain connects TRBV30 to TRBJ1-1; TRBD1 matches 7 bases. This sequence originates from a woman between 18 and 30 years old with type 1 diabetes. Sequenced input: naive CD4+ T cells from blood. The CDR3 sequence: CAWSGQGSTEAFF. In DNA form, the CDR3 reads TGTGCCTGGAGTGGACAGGGAAGCACTGAAGCTTTCTTT.